Following are 8 T cell receptor beta chains from one sample sequenced in a study of shared clonotypes between healthy human individuals. The repertoire was sequenced with immunoSEQ multiplex PCR; TCRdb's copy has only in-frame clones and lacks some. The sample includes 2,500,000 or so clones, more than 85% of them seen just once. Source material: naive CD4+ T cells from PBMCs. Subset given: CD45RA+ positively selected. These receptors were taken from a man aged 18 to 35 in good health. Some clones in this sample may be carry-over from other donors' samples.

The CDR3 DNA sequence: TGTGCCAGCACCAAGGGGGATCTGGTGGAAAAACTGTTTTTT. Residues: CASTKGDLVEKLFF. This sequence joins TRBV2 and TRBJ1-4; weak D call: TRBD1 (6 bases). CDR3 size: 14 residues. V was pared by 7 bases and J by 8 bases, with 17 bases between. Germline V gene data show CDR1 as SNHLY and CDR2 as FYNNEI.

CDR3 in DNA: TGTGCCAGCAGGTCCGGGTTTAGAGGTGAAAAACTGTTTTTT. Its protein product is CASRSGFRGEKLFF. The chain joins TRBV27 to TRBJ1-4, with unresolved D. With 6 bases removed from V and 7 bases from J, the gap between germline ends came to 15 bases. In germline, CDR1 is MNHEY, CDR2 SMNVEV (reference sequence). CDR3 length: 14 amino acids.

V and J are TRBV6-4 and TRBJ1-2; 10 bases are a match to TRBD1. The CDR3 contains 18 residues. Germline V gene lookup returns CDR1 MRHNA and CDR2 SNTAGT. V gave up 6 bases and J gave up 4 bases; unmatched junction bases: 17. The CDR3 loop is CASSAQGQGSAYFYGYTF. In nucleotides, the CDR3 is TGTGCCAGCAGCGCCCAGGGACAGGGGTCGGCTTACTTCTATGGCTACACCTTC.

V usage is TRBV18 and J usage is TRBJ1-1, with no clear D. With 3 bases removed from V and 1 base from J, the gap between germline ends came to 15 bases. This CDR3 contains 16 residues. CDR1 is KGHSH, CDR2 LQKENI, per germline. The CDR3 is CASSPGFGSRNTEAFF. For the CDR3, the DNA is TGTGCCAGCTCACCGGGGTTCGGGTCGAGGAACACTGAAGCTTTCTTT.

V is TRBV5-1 and J is TRBJ2-5; D is unclear. Germline assignment: CDR1 SGHRS and CDR2 YFSETQ. With 1 base removed from V and 2 bases from J, the gap between germline ends came to 12 bases. This CDR3 is built from 15 residues. The CDR3 sequence is CASSLSLHTQETQYF. CDR3 nucleotide sequence: TGCGCCAGCAGCTTGAGCTTACACACACAAGAGACCCAGTACTTC.

On this clone itself: Other DNA sequences within the sample encode an identical CDR3. The chain uses TRBV11-2 and TRBJ2-5; D remains unclear. From germline, CDR1 is SGHAT and CDR2 FQNNGV. CDR3 length equals 11 residues. Trimming cost V 5 bases and J 2 bases, with 3 bases left between them. The CDR3 DNA reads TGTGCCAGCAGCCTTCAAGAGACCCAGTACTTC. Amino acid sequence: CASSLQETQYF.

The chain recombines TRBV7-2 with TRBJ1-3; 7 nucleotides line up with TRBD1. The CDR3 is 13 amino acids. V lost 5 bases, J lost 6 bases, and 4 bases stayed unmatched. CDR1 SGHTA and CDR2 FQGNSA come from the germline V gene. The chain's CDR3 is CASSPGQLNTIYF. The DNA of the CDR3 is TGTGCCAGCAGCCCGGGACAGTTAAACACCATATATTTT.

This chain connects TRBV18 to TRBJ1-1, with 7 positions matching TRBD1. The germline V gene encodes CDR1 KGHSH and CDR2 LQKENI. V was pared by 5 bases and J by 3 bases, with 3 bases of the junction left unmatched. The CDR3 is 13 amino acids. The CDR3 spells CASSTTGDTEAFF. The DNA for the CDR3 is TGTGCCAGCTCAACCACAGGGGACACTGAAGCTTTCTTT. The variable domain in full, with the rest retrieved from reference TRBV18 and TRBJ1-1, is NAGVMQNPRHLVRRRGQEARLRCSPMKGHSHVYWYRQLPEEGLKFMVYLQKENIIDESGMPKERFSAEFPKEGPSILRIQQVVRGDSAAYFCASSTTGDTEAFFGQGTRLTVV.